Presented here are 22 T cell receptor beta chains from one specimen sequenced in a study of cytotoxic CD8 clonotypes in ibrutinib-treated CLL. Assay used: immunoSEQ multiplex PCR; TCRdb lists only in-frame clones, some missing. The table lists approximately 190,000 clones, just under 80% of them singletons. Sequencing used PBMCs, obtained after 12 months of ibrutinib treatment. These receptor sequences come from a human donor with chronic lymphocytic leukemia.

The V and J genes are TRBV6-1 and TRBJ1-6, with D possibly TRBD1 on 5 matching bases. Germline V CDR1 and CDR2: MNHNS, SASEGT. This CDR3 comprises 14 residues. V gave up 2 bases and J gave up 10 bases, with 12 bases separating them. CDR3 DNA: TGTGCCAGCAGTGAAAGTGGGGGGGGGTCACCCCTCCACTTT. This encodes CASSESGGGSPLHF.

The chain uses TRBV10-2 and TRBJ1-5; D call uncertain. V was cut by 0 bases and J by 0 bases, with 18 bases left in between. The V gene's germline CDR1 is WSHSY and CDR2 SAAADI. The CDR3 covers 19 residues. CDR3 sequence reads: CASSESTARPPYSNQPQHF. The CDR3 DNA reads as TGCGCCAGCAGTGAGTCCACGGCTCGTCCACCCTATAGCAATCAGCCCCAGCATTTT.

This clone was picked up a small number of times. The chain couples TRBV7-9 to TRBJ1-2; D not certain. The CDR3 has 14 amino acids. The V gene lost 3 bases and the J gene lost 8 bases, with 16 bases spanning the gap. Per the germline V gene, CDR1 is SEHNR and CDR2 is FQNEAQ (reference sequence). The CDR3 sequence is CASSFWPHSGGYTF. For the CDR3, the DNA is TGTGCCAGCAGCTTTTGGCCTCACTCGGGGGGCTACACCTTC.

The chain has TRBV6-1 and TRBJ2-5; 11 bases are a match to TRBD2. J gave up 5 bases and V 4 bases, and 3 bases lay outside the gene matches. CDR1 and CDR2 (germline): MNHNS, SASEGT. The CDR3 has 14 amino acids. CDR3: CASSVAGGRETQYF. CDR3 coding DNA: TGTGCCAGCAGTGTAGCGGGGGGGCGGGAGACCCAGTACTTC.

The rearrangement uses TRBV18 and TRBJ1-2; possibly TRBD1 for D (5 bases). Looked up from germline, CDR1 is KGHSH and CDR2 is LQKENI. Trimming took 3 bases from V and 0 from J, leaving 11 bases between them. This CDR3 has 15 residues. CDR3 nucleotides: TGTGCCAGCTCACCCGGGGCAGGGACTAACTATGGCTACACCTTC. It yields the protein CASSPGAGTNYGYTF.

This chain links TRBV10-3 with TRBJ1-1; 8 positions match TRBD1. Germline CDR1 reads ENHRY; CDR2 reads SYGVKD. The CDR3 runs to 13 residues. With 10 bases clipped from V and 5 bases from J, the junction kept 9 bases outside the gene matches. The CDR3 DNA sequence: TGTGCCACCAAGGGTCAGGGGGCTACTGAAGCTTTCTTT. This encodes CATKGQGATEAFF.

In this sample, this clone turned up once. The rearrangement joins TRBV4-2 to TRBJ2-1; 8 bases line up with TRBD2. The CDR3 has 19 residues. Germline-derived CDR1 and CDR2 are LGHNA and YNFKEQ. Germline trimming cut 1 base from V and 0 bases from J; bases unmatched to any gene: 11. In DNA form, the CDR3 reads TGTGCCAGCAGCCAAGTAGGCCTAGCGGGCGCCTCCTCCTACAATGAGCAGTTCTTC. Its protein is CASSQVGLAGASSYNEQFF.

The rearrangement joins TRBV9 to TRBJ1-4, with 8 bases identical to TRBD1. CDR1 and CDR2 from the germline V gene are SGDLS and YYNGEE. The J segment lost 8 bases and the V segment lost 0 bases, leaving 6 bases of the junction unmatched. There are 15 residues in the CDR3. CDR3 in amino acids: CASSVGTGGIEKLFF. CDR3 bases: TGTGCCAGCAGCGTAGGAACAGGGGGAATCGAAAAACTGTTTTTT.

As DNA, the CDR3 is TGTGCCAGCACCTCGAGCGGGGGGCTATACGAGCAGTACTTC. Its protein is CASTSSGGLYEQYF. The chain carries TRBV27 and TRBJ2-7; the match to TRBD2 covers 9 bases. Trimming cost V 7 bases and J 4 bases; bases outside gene matches: 8. The germline V gene has CDR1 MNHEY and CDR2 SMNVEV (reference sequence). The CDR3 contains 14 residues.

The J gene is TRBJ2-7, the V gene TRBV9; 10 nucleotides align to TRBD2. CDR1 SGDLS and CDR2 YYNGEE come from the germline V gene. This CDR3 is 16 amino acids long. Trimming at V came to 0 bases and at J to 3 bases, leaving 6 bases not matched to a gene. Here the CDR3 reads CASSVGLAGGFYEQYF. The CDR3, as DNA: TGTGCCAGCAGCGTAGGGTTAGCGGGAGGATTCTACGAGCAGTACTTC.

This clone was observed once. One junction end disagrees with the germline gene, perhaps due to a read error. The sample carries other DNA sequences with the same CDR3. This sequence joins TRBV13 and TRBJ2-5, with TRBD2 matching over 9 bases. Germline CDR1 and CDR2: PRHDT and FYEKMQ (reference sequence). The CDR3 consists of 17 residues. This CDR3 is CASSLLETSGLKETQYF. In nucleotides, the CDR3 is TGTGCCAGCAGCTTATTAGAGACTAGCGGACTTAAAGAGACTCAGTACTTC.

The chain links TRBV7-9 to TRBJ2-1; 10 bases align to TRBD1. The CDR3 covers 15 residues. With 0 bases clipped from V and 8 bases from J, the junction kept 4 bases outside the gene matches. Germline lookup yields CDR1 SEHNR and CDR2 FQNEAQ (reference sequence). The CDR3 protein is CASSLATGGVDEQFF. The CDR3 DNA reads TGTGCCAGCAGCTTAGCGACAGGGGGCGTCGATGAGCAGTTCTTC. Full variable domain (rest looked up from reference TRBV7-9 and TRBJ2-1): DTGVSQNPRHKITKRGQNVTFRCDPISEHNRLYWYRQTLGQGPEFLTYFQNEAQLEKSRLLSDRFSAERPKGSFSTLEIQRTEQGDSAMYLCASSLATGGVDEQFFGPGTRLTVL.

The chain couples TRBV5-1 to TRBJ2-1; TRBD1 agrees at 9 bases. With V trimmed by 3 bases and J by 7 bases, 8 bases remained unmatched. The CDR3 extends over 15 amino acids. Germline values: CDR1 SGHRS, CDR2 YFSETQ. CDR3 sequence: CASSSGTGLLNEQFF. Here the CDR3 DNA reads TGCGCCAGCAGCTCCGGGACAGGGTTGTTGAATGAGCAGTTCTTC.

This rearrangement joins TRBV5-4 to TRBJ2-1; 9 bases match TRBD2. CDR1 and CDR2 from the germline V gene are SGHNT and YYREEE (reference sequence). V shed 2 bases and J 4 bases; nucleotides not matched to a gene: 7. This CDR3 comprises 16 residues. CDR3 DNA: TGTGCCAGCAGCTTTATTTGGACTAGCGCTTACAATGAGCAGTTCTTC. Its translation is CASSFIWTSAYNEQFF. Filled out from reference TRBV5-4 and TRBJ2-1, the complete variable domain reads ETGVTQSPTHLIKTRGQQVTLRCSSQSGHNTVSWYQQALGQGPQFIFQYYREEENGRGNFPPRFSGLQFPNYSSELNVNALELDDSALYLCASSFIWTSAYNEQFFGPGTRLTVL.

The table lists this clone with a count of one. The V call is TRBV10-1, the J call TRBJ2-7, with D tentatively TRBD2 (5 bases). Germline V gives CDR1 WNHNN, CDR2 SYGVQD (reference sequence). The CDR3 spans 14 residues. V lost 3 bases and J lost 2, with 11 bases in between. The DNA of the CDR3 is TGCGCCAGCAGTGACTCGGGGAGAACCTACGAGCAGTACTTC. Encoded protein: CASSDSGRTYEQYF.

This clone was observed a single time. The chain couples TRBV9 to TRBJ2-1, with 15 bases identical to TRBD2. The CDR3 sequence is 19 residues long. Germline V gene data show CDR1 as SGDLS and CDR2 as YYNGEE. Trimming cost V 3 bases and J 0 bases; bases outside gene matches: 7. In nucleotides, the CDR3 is TGTGCCAGCAGCGACGGACTAGCGGGGGGGCTGAGCTCCTACAATGAGCAGTTCTTC. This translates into CASSDGLAGGLSSYNEQFF.

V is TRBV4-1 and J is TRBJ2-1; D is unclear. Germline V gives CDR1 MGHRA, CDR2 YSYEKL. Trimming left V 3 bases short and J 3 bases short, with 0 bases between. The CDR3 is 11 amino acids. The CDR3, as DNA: TGCGCCAGCAGCCACTACAATGAGCAGTTCTTC. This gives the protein CASSHYNEQFF.

CDR3 coding DNA: TGTGCCAGCAGTTACCCAGGGGGTATCACTGAAGCTTTCTTT. The encoded protein is CASSYPGGITEAFF. The V gene is TRBV6-5, the J gene TRBJ1-1, with TRBD1 identical over 7 bases. This CDR3 is built from 14 residues. Germline V gene lookup returns CDR1 MNHEY and CDR2 SVGAGI. J lost 4 bases, V lost 2 bases, and 4 bases had no gene match.

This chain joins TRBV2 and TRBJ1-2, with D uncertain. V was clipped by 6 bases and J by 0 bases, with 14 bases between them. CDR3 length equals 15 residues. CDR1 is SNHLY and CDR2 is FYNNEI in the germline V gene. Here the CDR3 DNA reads TGTGCCAGCAGGGACCCACAACTTCCTAACTATGGCTACACCTTC. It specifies CASRDPQLPNYGYTF.

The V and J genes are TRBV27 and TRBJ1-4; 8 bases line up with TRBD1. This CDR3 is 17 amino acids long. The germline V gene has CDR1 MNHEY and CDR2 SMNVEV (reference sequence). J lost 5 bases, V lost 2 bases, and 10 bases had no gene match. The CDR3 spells CASSLSGQGARNEKLFF. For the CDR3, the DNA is TGTGCCAGCAGTTTAAGCGGTCAGGGGGCAAGAAATGAAAAACTGTTTTTT.

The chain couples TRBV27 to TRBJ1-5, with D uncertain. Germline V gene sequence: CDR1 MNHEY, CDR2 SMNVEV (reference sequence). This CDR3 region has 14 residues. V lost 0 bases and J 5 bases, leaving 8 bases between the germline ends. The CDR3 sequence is CASSLSGNHQPQHF. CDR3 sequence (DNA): TGTGCCAGCAGTTTATCAGGGAATCATCAGCCCCAGCATTTT.

The CDR3 DNA follows: TGTGCCAGCAGCCAGGGGTATCAAGAGACCCAGTACTTC. It specifies CASSQGYQETQYF. The chain couples TRBV5-6 to TRBJ2-5; weak D call: TRBD1 (6 bases). The germline V and J ends were trimmed by 4 bases and 2 bases, with 9 bases remaining between them. This CDR3 spans 13 amino acids. Germline CDR1 SGHDT, CDR2 YYEEEE.